These 24 T cell receptor beta chains share one sample of origin, sequenced in a study of T-cell reconstitution after alpha-beta-depleted transplantation in children (dated by TCRdb to the mid-2010s). Libraries were prepared through PCR. Sequencing was carried out with an Illumina HiSeq 2500. TCR libraries were prepared with molecular barcoding, using unique molecular identifiers to normalize TCRbeta repertoire quantification. The public reads were run again by TCRdb, first through fastp at Q25 and then through MiXCR, and only productive beta chains were kept. Rows with one shared CDR3 protein collapse into an entry with the most common genes and DNA. The sample table holds approximately 340,000 distinct CDR3 sequences, of which 10% were seen once. The ten largest account for approximately 2.3% of the sample. The specimen was PBMCs from the stem cell graft donor, collected from the stem cell graft. These receptors were collected from a human donor who donated a stem cell graft to a child with acute lymphoblastic leukemia.

The chain links TRBV6-2 or TRBV6-3 to TRBJ1-5; D gene unclear. Trimming removed 2 bases at V and 0 bases at J, with 8 bases between. This CDR3 has 15 residues. The germline gives CDR1 MNHEY, CDR2 SVGEGT. The CDR3 reads CASSYPGNSNQPQHF. The CDR3 region has the DNA TGTGCCAGCAGTTACCCCGGGAATAGCAATCAGCCCCAGCATTTT.

The CDR3 DNA follows: TGTGCCAGCTCGACTGACCTCACAGATACGCAGTATTTT. Amino acids: CASSTDLTDTQYF. The J gene is TRBJ2-3, the V gene TRBV4-2; D call uncertain. This CDR3 has 13 residues. V gave up 8 bases and J gave up 2 bases, with 11 bases separating them. Germline values: CDR1 LGHNA, CDR2 YNFKEQ.

This clonotype has at least ten counts. The V and J genes are TRBV13 and TRBJ2-3; 9 bases fit TRBD2. V shed 2 bases, J shed 1 base, and the junction held 1 base outside the gene matches. This CDR3 region has 15 residues. Germline-derived CDR1 and CDR2 are PRHDT and FYEKMQ (reference sequence). CDR3 in amino acids: CASSLRTSGTDTQYF. The CDR3 DNA sequence: TGTGCCAGCAGCTTACGGACTAGCGGCACAGATACGCAGTATTTT.

This clonotype was seen a few times. The chain joins TRBV6-2 or TRBV6-3 to TRBJ2-2, with unresolved D. The CDR3 consists of 13 residues. Germline lookup yields CDR1 MNHEY and CDR2 SVGEGT. Trimming cost V 11 bases and J 1 base, with 11 bases left between them. DNA for the CDR3: TGTGCCTTGCGGAGAGGGAACACCGGGGAGCTGTTTTTT. Translation gives CALRRGNTGELFF.

This clonotype was observed at least ten times. CDR3 sequence: CASSFEGVTGNTIYF. The DNA for the CDR3 is TGTGCCAGCAGTTTTGAGGGAGTAACTGGAAACACCATATATTTT. The chain links TRBV12-3 or TRBV12-4 to TRBJ1-3, with D uncertain. The germline V and J ends were trimmed by 3 bases and 2 bases, with 11 bases remaining between them. The CDR3 is 15 residues long.

The V and J genes are TRBV7-9 and TRBJ2-7, with 7 positions matching TRBD1. V shed 5 bases and J 6 bases; nucleotides not matched to a gene: 10. Germline CDR1 SEHNR, CDR2 FQNEAQ (reference sequence). The CDR3 is 14 amino acids. The CDR3 loop reads CASSTSTGDGEQYF. CDR3 DNA sequence: TGTGCCAGCAGCACCTCAACAGGGGACGGCGAGCAGTACTTC.

The table lists this clonotype with a few counts. This chain connects TRBV6-1 to TRBJ1-4; D is ambiguous. The germline V and J ends were trimmed by 5 bases and 2 bases, with 9 bases remaining between them. This CDR3 is 14 amino acids long. The germline CDR1 and CDR2 sequences are MNHNS and SASEGT. The CDR3 sequence is CASSPVGTNEKLFF. The CDR3 DNA sequence: TGTGCCAGCAGTCCCGTGGGGACTAATGAAAAACTGTTTTTT.

The V gene is TRBV12-3 or TRBV12-4, the J gene TRBJ1-6; maybe TRBD1 (5 bases). The germline V and J ends were trimmed by 1 base and 9 bases, with 10 bases remaining between them. The CDR3 spans 14 residues. CDR3 bases: TGTGCCAGCAGTTTAGGGACATCACTTTCACCCCTCCACTTT. Protein sequence: CASSLGTSLSPLHF.

The chain recombines TRBV20-1 with TRBJ1-4, with 9 bases identical to TRBD1. CDR1 and CDR2 (germline): DFQATT, SNEGSKA (reference sequence). V dropped 4 bases and J dropped 8; count of bases not matched to a gene: 17. CDR3 size: 17 residues. The CDR3 DNA follows: TGCAGTGCTACAGCCCATACAGGGGGCGGGCCGGGAGAAAAACTGTTTTTT. Encoded protein: CSATAHTGGGPGEKLFF.

In the case of this clonotype: With a much larger clone just one base away, this may be a read error. This chain uses TRBV5-1 with TRBJ1-2; no clear D gene. The CDR3 contains 14 residues. Trimming removed 4 bases from V and 3 bases from J, with 13 bases in between. The germline V gene encodes CDR1 SGHRS and CDR2 YFSETQ. CDR3 bases: TGCGCCAGCAGCCCGGTACCCCGAGACTATGGCTACACCTTC. Translated, it gives CASSPVPRDYGYTF.

This clonotype was seen many times. Here the CDR3 reads CASSSHRNFQETQYF. For the CDR3, the DNA is TGTGCCAGCAGCTCGCACCGGAACTTCCAAGAGACCCAGTACTTC. The chain carries TRBV7-2 and TRBJ2-5, with D uncertain. The germline CDR1 and CDR2 sequences are SGHTA and FQGNSA. The V gene lost 4 bases and the J gene lost 1 base, with 13 bases spanning the gap. The length of the CDR3 is 15 residues.

The rearrangement uses TRBV10-3 and TRBJ1-5; 8 bases match TRBD1. Unmatched junction bases numbered 10, after V lost 6 bases and J lost 6 bases. This CDR3 is 15 amino acids long. Germline V lookup: CDR1 ENHRY, CDR2 SYGVKD. Written as DNA, the CDR3 is TGTGCCATCAGCCAAGACAGGGGCCTGGGTCAGCCCCAGCATTTT. As protein: CAISQDRGLGQPQHF.

The rearrangement uses TRBV5-1 and TRBJ2-1; 7 positions match TRBD2. The CDR3 is 15 amino acids. Germline CDR1 is SGHRS and CDR2 is YFSETQ. V dropped 2 bases and J dropped 0; count of bases not matched to a gene: 2. CDR3 in DNA: TGCGCCAGCAGCTTCCCTAGCGGCTCCTACAATGAGCAGTTCTTC. This codes for CASSFPSGSYNEQFF.

In its sample, this clonotype was seen once. A much bigger clone sits one base away, suggesting this may be a read error. This sequence joins TRBV28 and TRBJ2-7, with D unresolved. Germline-derived CDR1 and CDR2 are MDHEN and SYDVKM. There are 16 residues in the CDR3. V lost 5 bases to trimming and J lost 2 bases, with 19 bases between them. CDR3 in amino acids: CASSTQANPKPYEQYF. CDR3 nucleotides: TGTGCCAGCAGTACTCAGGCTAATCCCAAGCCCTACGAGCAGTACTTC.

A note on this clonotype: Mismatch with germline at one junction end may stem from a read error. J is TRBJ1-1 and V is TRBV3-1; D remains ambiguous. CDR1 and CDR2 from the germline V gene are LGHDT and YNNKEL (reference sequence). The CDR3 totals 15 residues. The CDR3 sequence is CATSPIVKVNTEAFF. The CDR3, as DNA: TGTGCCACCAGCCCTATAGTGAAGGTGAACACTGAAGCTTTCTTT. The variable domain in full, completed from reference TRBV3-1 and TRBJ1-1, reads DTAVSQTPKYLVTQMGNDKSIKCEQNLGHDTMYWYKQDSKKFLKIMFSYNNKELIINETVPNRFSPKSPDKAHLNLHINSLELGDSAVYFCATSPIVKVNTEAFFGQGTRLTVV.

There are many counts of this clonotype. CDR3 in DNA: TGTGCCAGCAGCGAAGGACAGATTCTAGCCAAAAACATTCAGTACTTC. It translates to CASSEGQILAKNIQYF. The rearrangement links TRBV5-4 to TRBJ2-4; tentatively, D is TRBD1 (6 bases). This CDR3 is built from 16 residues. V gave up 4 bases and J gave up 0 bases, with 14 bases separating them. Germline V lookup: CDR1 SGHNT, CDR2 YYREEE (reference sequence).

The V and J genes are TRBV7-9 and TRBJ2-1; D is ambiguous. Between the trimmed V and J ends, which lost 1 base and 7 bases, there was a span of 5 bases. Germline CDR1 and CDR2: SEHNR and FQNEAQ (reference sequence). CDR3 length: 12 amino acids. CDR3 bases: TGTGCCAGCAGCTTAGTTTGGAATGAGCAGTTCTTC. Protein product: CASSLVWNEQFF.

There are a few counts of this clonotype. The chain recombines TRBV12-3 or TRBV12-4 with TRBJ1-4; D unresolved. The CDR3 loop spans 13 amino acids. Deletions cut 5 bases from V and 8 bases from J, with 12 bases between. Here the CDR3 reads CASSPPGDEKLFF. DNA for the CDR3: TGTGCCAGCAGTCCCCCCGGCGACGAAAAACTGTTTTTT.

This clonotype was seen a few times. The chain combines TRBV6-1 with TRBJ2-1; no clear D. Germline assignment: CDR1 MNHNS and CDR2 SASEGT. The CDR3 is 17 amino acids. Deletions cut 3 bases from V and 2 bases from J, with 17 bases between. The chain's CDR3 is CASSDIRVEDAYNEQFF. Written as DNA, the CDR3 is TGTGCCAGCAGTGATATCCGGGTAGAGGATGCCTACAATGAGCAGTTCTTC.

Only a few counts were recorded for this clonotype. The chain carries TRBV6-1 and TRBJ2-6; D might be TRBD2 (5 bases). The germline V and J ends were trimmed by 7 bases and 0 bases, with 10 bases remaining between them. Germline V gene data show CDR1 as MNHNS and CDR2 as SASEGT. This CDR3 is built from 15 residues. The CDR3 DNA sequence: TGTGCCAGCATCGGACTTTCCTCTGGGGCCAACGTCCTGACTTTC. Its translation: CASIGLSSGANVLTF.

This CDR3 is CASSLGPVVDEQFF. The CDR3 DNA is TGCGCCAGCAGCTTGGGGCCTGTCGTCGATGAGCAGTTCTTC. This sequence joins TRBV5-1 and TRBJ2-1; D gene unclear. Trimming took 0 bases from V and 8 from J, leaving 12 bases between them. This CDR3 spans 14 amino acids. Germline values: CDR1 SGHRS, CDR2 YFSETQ.

The rearrangement links TRBV27 to TRBJ2-5, with D tentatively TRBD1 (7 bases). The CDR3 runs 16 residues. Germline V CDR1 and CDR2: MNHEY, SMNVEV (reference sequence). V was pared by 3 bases and J by 3 bases, with 17 bases between. CDR3: CASSLLGGTDKETQYF. The CDR3 region has the DNA TGTGCCAGCAGTTTGCTTGGAGGGACAGATAAAGAGACCCAGTACTTC.

The rearrangement links TRBV20-1 to TRBJ2-3, with 8 bases matching TRBD1. Germline V gene lookup returns CDR1 DFQATT and CDR2 SNEGSKA (reference sequence). V was pared by 5 bases and J by 5 bases, with 6 bases of the junction left unmatched. This CDR3 contains 13 residues. The CDR3 is CSALQGAEDTQYF. The CDR3 region has the DNA TGCAGTGCTTTGCAGGGGGCAGAAGATACGCAGTATTTT.

The V call is TRBV7-9, the J call TRBJ2-3, with TRBD2 as a possible D gene (5 bases). Per germline, CDR1 SEHNR and CDR2 FQNEAQ (reference sequence). The CDR3 has 13 residues. The V gene lost 6 bases and the J gene lost 5 bases, with 12 bases spanning the gap. The CDR3, as DNA: TGTGCCAGCAGGTCTCATAGCGAAGATACGCAGTATTTT. Protein product: CASRSHSEDTQYF. Drawing the rest from reference TRBV7-9 and TRBJ2-3, the complete variable domain is DTGVSQNPRHKITKRGQNVTFRCDPISEHNRLYWYRQTLGQGPEFLTYFQNEAQLEKSRLLSDRFSAERPKGSFSTLEIQRTEQGDSAMYLCASRSHSEDTQYFGPGTRLTVL.